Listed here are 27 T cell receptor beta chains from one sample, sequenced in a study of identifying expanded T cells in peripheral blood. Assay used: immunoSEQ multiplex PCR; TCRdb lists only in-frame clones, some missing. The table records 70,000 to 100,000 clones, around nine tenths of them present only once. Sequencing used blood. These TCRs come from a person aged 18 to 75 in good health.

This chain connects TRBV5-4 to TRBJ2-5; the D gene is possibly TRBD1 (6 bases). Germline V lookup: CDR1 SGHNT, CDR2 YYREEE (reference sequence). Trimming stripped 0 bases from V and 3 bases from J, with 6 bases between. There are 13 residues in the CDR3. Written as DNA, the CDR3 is TGTGCCAGCAGCTTGGACAGGGAAGAGACCCAGTACTTC. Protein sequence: CASSLDREETQYF.

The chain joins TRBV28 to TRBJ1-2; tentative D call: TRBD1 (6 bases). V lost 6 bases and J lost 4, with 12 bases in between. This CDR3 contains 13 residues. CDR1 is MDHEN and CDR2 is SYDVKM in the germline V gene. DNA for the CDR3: TGTGCCAGCAGCCGAGACAGGTTCTATGGCTACACCTTC. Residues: CASSRDRFYGYTF.

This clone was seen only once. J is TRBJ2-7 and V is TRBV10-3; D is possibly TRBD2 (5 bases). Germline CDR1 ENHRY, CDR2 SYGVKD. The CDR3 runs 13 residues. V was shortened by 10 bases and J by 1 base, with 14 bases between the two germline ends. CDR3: CATQTGLSYEQYF. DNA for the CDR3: TGTGCCACCCAAACTGGACTTTCCTACGAGCAGTACTTC.

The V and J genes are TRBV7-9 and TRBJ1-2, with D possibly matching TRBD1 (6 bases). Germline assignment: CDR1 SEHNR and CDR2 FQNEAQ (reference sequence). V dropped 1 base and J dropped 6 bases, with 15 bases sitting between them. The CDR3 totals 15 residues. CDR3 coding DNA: TGTGCCAGCAGCTTAGACCCTAGGACAGTGCATGGCTACACCTTC. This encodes CASSLDPRTVHGYTF.

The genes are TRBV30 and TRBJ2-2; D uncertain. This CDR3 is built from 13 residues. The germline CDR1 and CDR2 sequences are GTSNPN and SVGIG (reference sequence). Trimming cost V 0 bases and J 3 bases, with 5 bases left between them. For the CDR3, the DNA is TGTGCCTGGAGTGTAACGGACACCGGGGAGCTGTTTTTT. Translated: CAWSVTDTGELFF.

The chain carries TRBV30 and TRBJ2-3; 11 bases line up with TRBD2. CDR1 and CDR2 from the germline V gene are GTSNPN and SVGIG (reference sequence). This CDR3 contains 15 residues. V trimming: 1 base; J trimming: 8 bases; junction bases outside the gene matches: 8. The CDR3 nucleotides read TGTGCCTGGAGTGCGGGACTAGCGGTCCGTACTACGCAGTATTTT. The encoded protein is CAWSAGLAVRTTQYF.

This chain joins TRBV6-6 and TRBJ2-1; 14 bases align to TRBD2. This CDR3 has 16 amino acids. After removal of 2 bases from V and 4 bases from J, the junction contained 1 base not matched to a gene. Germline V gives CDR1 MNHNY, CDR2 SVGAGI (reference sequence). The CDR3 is CASSYGTSGSYNEQFF. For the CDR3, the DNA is TGTGCCAGCAGTTACGGGACTAGCGGGAGTTACAATGAGCAGTTCTTC.

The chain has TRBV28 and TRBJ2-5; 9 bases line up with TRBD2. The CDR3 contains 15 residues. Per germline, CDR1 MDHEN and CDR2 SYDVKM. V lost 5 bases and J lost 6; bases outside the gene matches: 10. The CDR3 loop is CASSTSGRMSKTQYF. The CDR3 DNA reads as TGTGCCAGCAGTACCAGCGGGAGGATGTCAAAGACCCAGTACTTC. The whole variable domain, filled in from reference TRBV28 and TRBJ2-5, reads DVKVTQSSRYLVKRTGEKVFLECVQDMDHENMFWYRQDPGLGLRLIYFSYDVKMKEKGDIPEGYSVSREKKERFSLILESASTNQTSMYLCASSTSGRMSKTQYFGPGTRLLVL.

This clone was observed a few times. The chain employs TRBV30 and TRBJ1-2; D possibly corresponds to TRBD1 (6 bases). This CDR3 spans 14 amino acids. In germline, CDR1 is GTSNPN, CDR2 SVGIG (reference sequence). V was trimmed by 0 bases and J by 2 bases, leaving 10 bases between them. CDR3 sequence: CAWSVLQGNYGYTF. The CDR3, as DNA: TGTGCCTGGAGTGTACTACAGGGAAACTATGGCTACACCTTC.

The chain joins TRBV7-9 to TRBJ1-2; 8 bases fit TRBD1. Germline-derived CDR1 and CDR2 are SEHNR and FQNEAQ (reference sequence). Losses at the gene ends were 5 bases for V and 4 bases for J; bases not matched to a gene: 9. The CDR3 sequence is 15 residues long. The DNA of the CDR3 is TGTGCCAGCAGCCTAAAAGGACAGGGACCCTATGGCTACACCTTC. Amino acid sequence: CASSLKGQGPYGYTF.

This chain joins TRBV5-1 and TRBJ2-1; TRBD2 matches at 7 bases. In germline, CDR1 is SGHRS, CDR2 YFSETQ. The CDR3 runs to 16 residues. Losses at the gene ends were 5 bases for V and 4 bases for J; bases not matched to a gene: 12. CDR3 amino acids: CASRPTLAEAYNEQFF. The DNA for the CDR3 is TGCGCCAGCAGACCGACGCTAGCGGAGGCGTACAATGAGCAGTTCTTC.

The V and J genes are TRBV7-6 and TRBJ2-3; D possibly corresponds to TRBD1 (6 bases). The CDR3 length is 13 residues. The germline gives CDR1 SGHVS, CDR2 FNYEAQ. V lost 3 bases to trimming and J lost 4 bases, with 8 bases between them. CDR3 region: CASSFGGPDTQYF. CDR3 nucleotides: TGTGCCAGCAGCTTTGGGGGCCCAGATACGCAGTATTTT.

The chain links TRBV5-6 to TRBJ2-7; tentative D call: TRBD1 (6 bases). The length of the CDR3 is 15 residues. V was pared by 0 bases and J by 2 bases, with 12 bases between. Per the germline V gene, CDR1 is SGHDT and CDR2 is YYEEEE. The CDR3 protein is CASSLDLRDTYEQYF. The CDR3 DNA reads TGTGCCAGCAGCTTGGACCTCCGGGACACCTACGAGCAGTACTTC.

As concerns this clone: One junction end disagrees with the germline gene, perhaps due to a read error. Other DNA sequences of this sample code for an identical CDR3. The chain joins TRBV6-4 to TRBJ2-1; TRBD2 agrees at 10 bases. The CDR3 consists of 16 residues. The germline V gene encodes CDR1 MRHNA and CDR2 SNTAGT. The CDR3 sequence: CASEKAAGGPNNEQFF. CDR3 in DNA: TGTGCCAGCGAAAAAGCAGCGGGAGGGCCTAACAATGAGCAATTCTTC.

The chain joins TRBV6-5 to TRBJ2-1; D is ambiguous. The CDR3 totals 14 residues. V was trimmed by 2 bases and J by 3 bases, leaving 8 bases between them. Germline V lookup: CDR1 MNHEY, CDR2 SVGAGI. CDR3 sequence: CASSYRTGYNEQFF. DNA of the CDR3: TGTGCCAGCAGTTACCGGACGGGCTACAATGAGCAGTTCTTC.

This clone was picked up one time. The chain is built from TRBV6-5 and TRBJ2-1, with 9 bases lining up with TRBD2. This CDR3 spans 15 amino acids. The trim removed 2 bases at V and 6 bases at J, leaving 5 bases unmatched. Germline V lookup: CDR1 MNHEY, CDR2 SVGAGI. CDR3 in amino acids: CASSYQRGAVNEQFF. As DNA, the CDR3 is TGTGCCAGCAGTTACCAGCGGGGGGCGGTCAATGAGCAGTTCTTC.

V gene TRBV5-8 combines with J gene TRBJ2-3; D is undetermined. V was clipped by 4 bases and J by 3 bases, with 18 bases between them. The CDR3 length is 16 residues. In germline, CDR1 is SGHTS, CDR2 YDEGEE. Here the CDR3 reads CASSAPTARSTDTQYF. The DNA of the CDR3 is TGTGCCAGCAGCGCCCCGACTGCCCGTTCGACAGATACGCAGTATTTT.

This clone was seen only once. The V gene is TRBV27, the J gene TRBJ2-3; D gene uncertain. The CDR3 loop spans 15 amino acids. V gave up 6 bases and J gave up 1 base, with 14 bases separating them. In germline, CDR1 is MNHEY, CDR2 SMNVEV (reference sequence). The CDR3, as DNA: TGTGCCAGCAGCAATTTAGACTGGGGCACAGATACGCAGTATTTT. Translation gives CASSNLDWGTDTQYF.

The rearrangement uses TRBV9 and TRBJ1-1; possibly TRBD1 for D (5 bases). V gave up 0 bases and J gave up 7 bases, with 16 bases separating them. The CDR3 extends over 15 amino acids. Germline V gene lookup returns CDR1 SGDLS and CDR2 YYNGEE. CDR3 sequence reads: CASSVGPLRQGEAFF. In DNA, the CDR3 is TGTGCCAGCAGCGTAGGGCCCCTACGGCAGGGTGAAGCTTTCTTT.

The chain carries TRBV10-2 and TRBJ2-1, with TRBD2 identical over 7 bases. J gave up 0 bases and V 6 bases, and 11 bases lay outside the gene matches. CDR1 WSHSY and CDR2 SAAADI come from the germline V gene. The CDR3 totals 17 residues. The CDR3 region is CASSVSSGPSSYNEQFF. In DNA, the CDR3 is TGCGCCAGCAGCGTCTCTAGCGGCCCCAGCTCCTACAATGAGCAGTTCTTC.

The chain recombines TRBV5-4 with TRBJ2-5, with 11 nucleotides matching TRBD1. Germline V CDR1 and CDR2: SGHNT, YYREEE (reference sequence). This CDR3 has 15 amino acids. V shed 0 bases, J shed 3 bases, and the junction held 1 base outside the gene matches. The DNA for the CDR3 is TGTGCCAGCAGCTTGGGGGACAGGGGGGAAGAGACCCAGTACTTC. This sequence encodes CASSLGDRGEETQYF.

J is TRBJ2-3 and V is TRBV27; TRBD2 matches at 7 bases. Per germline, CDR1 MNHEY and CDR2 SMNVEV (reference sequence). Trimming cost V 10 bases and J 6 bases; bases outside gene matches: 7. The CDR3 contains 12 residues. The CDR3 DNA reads TGTGCCATTAGGACTAGAAGGGATACGCAGTATTTT. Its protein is CAIRTRRDTQYF.

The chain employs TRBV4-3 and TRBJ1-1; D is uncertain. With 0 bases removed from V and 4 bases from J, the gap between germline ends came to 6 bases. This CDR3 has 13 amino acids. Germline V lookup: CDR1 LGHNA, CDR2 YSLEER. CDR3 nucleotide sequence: TGCGCCAGCAGCCAAGATAAGGGCACTGAAGCTTTCTTT. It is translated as CASSQDKGTEAFF.

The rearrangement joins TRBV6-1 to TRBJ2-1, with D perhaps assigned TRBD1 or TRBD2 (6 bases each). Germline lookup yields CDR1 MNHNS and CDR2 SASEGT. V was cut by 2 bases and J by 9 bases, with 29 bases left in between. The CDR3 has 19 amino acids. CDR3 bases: TGTGCCAGCAGTGAAAAATTTGAATACTTAGTTGGGGGGCGAGGTGAGCAGTTCTTC. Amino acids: CASSEKFEYLVGGRGEQFF.

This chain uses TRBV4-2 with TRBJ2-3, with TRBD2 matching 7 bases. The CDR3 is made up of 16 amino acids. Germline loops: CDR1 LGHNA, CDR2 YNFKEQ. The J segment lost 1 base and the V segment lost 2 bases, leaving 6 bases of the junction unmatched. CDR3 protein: CASSQTTSVRTDTQYF. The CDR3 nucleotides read TGTGCCAGCAGCCAAACTACTAGCGTGCGCACAGATACGCAGTATTTT.

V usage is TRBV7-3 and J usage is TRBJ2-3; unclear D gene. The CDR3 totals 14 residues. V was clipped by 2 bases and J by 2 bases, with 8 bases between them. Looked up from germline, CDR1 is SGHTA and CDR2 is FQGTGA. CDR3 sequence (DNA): TGTGCCAGCAGCTTAGACCCCTTCACAGATACGCAGTATTTT. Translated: CASSLDPFTDTQYF.

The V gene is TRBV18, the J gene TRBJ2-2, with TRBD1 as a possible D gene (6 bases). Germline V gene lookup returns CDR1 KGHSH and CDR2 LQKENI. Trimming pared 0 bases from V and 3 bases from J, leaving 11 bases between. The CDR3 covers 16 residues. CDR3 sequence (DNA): TGTGCCAGCTCACCACCGAACAGGGCCGACACCGGGGAGCTGTTTTTT. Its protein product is CASSPPNRADTGELFF. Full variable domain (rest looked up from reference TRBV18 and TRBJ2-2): NAGVMQNPRHLVRRRGQEARLRCSPMKGHSHVYWYRQLPEEGLKFMVYLQKENIIDESGMPKERFSAEFPKEGPSILRIQQVVRGDSAAYFCASSPPNRADTGELFFGEGSRLTVL.